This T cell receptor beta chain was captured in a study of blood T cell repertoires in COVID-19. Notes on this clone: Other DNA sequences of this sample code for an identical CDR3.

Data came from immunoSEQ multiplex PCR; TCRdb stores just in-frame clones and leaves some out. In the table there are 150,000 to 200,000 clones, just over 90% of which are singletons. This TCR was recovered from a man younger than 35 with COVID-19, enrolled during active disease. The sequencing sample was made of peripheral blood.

The CDR3 spells CASSVGTGRNQPQHF. The CDR3, as DNA: TGTGCCAGCAGCGTAGGGACAGGGAGAAATCAGCCCCAGCATTTT. The chain links TRBV9 to TRBJ1-5, with 8 bases identical to TRBD1. In germline, CDR1 is SGDLS, CDR2 YYNGEE. This CDR3 region has 15 residues. Trimming cost V 0 bases and J 4 bases; bases outside gene matches: 3.